These 24 T cell receptor beta chains originate from one sample sequenced in a study of blood T cell repertoires in COVID-19. TCRdb keeps only in-frame clones here, not all; method: immunoSEQ multiplex PCR. The sample lists about 390,000 clones, around 87% occurring once. Source material: peripheral blood. Receptors originate from a woman aged 55-69 years with COVID-19, enrolled during active disease.

This chain joins TRBV9 and TRBJ1-2; D is uncertain. There are 14 residues in the CDR3. Trimming shortened V by 3 bases and J by 0 bases, and 9 bases separated the two germline ends. CDR1 and CDR2 (germline): SGDLS, YYNGEE. The CDR3 loop is CASSARAANYGYTF. CDR3 nucleotides: TGTGCCAGCAGCGCGAGGGCAGCTAACTATGGCTACACCTTC.

The chain is built from TRBV7-8 and TRBJ2-7; 7 bases are shared with TRBD1. The CDR3 extends over 14 amino acids. Germline V lookup: CDR1 SGHVS, CDR2 FQNEAQ. V lost 6 bases to trimming and J lost 2 bases; unmatched junction nucleotides: 7. The DNA of the CDR3 is TGTGCCAGCAGACCAAACAGGGGTACCTACGAGCAGTACTTC. Amino acid sequence: CASRPNRGTYEQYF. Based on the CDR3 plus reference TRBV7-8 and TRBJ2-7, the full variable domain is GAGVSQSPRYKVAKRGQDVALRCDPISGHVSLFWYQQALGQGPEFLTYFQNEAQLDKSGLPSDRFFAERPEGSVSTLKIQRTQQEDSAVYLCASRPNRGTYEQYFGPGTRLTVT.

This clone was picked up one time. The chain employs TRBV27 and TRBJ2-3; 9 bases are a match to TRBD2. CDR1 is MNHEY and CDR2 is SMNVEV in the germline V gene (reference sequence). The CDR3 has 15 amino acids. Trimming removed 5 bases from V and 5 bases from J; junction bases left unmatched: 8. The CDR3 nucleotides are TGTGCCAGCAGTCCCCTGGCGGGGGGGAGAGATACGCAGTATTTT. This encodes CASSPLAGGRDTQYF.

V usage is TRBV5-5 and J usage is TRBJ1-2; TRBD1 agrees at 7 bases. V lost 3 bases to trimming and J lost 3 bases; unmatched junction nucleotides: 11. The CDR3 is 16 amino acids. Looked up from germline, CDR1 is SGHKS and CDR2 is YYEKEE (reference sequence). CDR3 nucleotide sequence: TGTGCCAGCAGCTCCTCAAGAGGGGGCAGTGACTATGGCTACACCTTC. This translates into CASSSSRGGSDYGYTF.

This clone was counted only a few times. The chain recombines TRBV18 with TRBJ2-3; 12 bases are a match to TRBD2. CDR1 is KGHSH, CDR2 LQKENI, per germline. The CDR3 is made up of 13 amino acids. After removal of 1 base from V and 10 bases from J, the junction contained 0 bases not matched to a gene. CDR3 sequence (DNA): TGTGCCAGCTCACCACGACTAGCGGGGGCGCAGTATTTT. Translated, it gives CASSPRLAGAQYF.

The V and J genes are TRBV9 and TRBJ2-3; 11 bases agree with TRBD2. The CDR3 length is 16 residues. Losses at the gene ends were 0 bases for V and 1 base for J; bases not matched to a gene: 1. Germline CDR1 is SGDLS and CDR2 is YYNGEE. CDR3 residues: CASSVELAGGTDTQYF. In DNA form, the CDR3 reads TGTGCCAGCAGCGTAGAACTAGCGGGGGGCACAGATACGCAGTATTTT.

The rearrangement joins TRBV28 to TRBJ2-5; 10 bases align to TRBD2. Losses at the gene ends were 5 bases for V and 1 base for J; bases not matched to a gene: 13. CDR3 size: 18 residues. Germline V lookup: CDR1 MDHEN, CDR2 SYDVKM. The CDR3 nucleotides read TGTGCCAGCAGTCCTAACGACCTAGCGGGGGCACTCCAAGAGACCCAGTACTTC. Translation: CASSPNDLAGALQETQYF.

The chain couples TRBV2 to TRBJ2-1; the match to TRBD2 covers 13 bases. The CDR3 loop spans 15 amino acids. Losses at the gene ends were 3 bases for V and 8 bases for J; bases not matched to a gene: 4. Germline lookup yields CDR1 SNHLY and CDR2 FYNNEI. CDR3 protein: CASSEGLAGFDEQFF. As DNA, the CDR3 is TGTGCCAGCAGTGAGGGACTAGCGGGGTTTGATGAGCAGTTCTTC.

The CDR3 sequence is CASSPRTSGGETQYF. The CDR3, as DNA: TGTGCCAGCAGCCCTAGGACTAGCGGGGGGGAGACCCAGTACTTC. J is TRBJ2-5 and V is TRBV3-1 (or the pseudogene TRBV3-2); 14 nucleotides align to TRBD2. Unmatched junction bases numbered 3, after V lost 4 bases and J lost 5 bases. This CDR3 is built from 15 residues. The germline gives CDR1 LGHDT, CDR2 YNNKEL (reference sequence).

The V and J genes are TRBV7-9 and TRBJ1-2; D ambiguous. The length of the CDR3 is 13 residues. Trimming pared 5 bases from V and 4 bases from J, leaving 11 bases between. The germline gives CDR1 SEHNR, CDR2 FQNEAQ (reference sequence). CDR3 region: CASSTFAAYGYTF. The CDR3 region has the DNA TGTGCCAGCAGCACCTTTGCGGCCTATGGCTACACCTTC.

The chain is built from TRBV6-6 and TRBJ1-6, with D hard to call. CDR1 and CDR2 from the germline V gene are MNHNY and SVGAGI (reference sequence). CDR3 length: 11 residues. V lost 3 bases and J lost 10, with 4 bases in between. CDR3 sequence: CASSYQSPLHF. In DNA form, the CDR3 reads TGTGCCAGCAGTTATCAATCACCCCTCCACTTT.

This clone is a singleton in its sample. The V call is TRBV10-3, the J call TRBJ2-7; TRBD2 matches 13 bases. The CDR3 loop spans 17 amino acids. V shed 3 bases and J 2 bases; nucleotides not matched to a gene: 7. CDR1 ENHRY and CDR2 SYGVKD come from the germline V gene. The CDR3 sequence is CAISEGLAGVTTYEQYF. In DNA form, the CDR3 reads TGTGCCATCAGTGAAGGACTAGCGGGGGTCACCACCTACGAGCAGTACTTC.

The chain recombines TRBV19 with TRBJ1-2; D remains ambiguous. With 6 bases removed from V and 3 bases from J, the gap between germline ends came to 14 bases. The germline CDR1 and CDR2 sequences are LNHDA and SQIVND (reference sequence). The CDR3 sequence is 14 residues long. The CDR3: CASRWRGRDYGYTF. For the CDR3, the DNA is TGTGCCAGTAGATGGCGGGGAAGGGACTATGGCTACACCTTC.

This clone was detected only once. This chain joins TRBV14 and TRBJ1-6, with D possibly being TRBD1 (5 bases). The CDR3 loop spans 14 amino acids. CDR1 and CDR2 from the germline V gene are SGHDN and FVKESK. V lost 2 bases and J 5 bases, leaving 7 bases between the germline ends. CDR3 in DNA: TGTGCCAGCAGCCAATTCAGGGATAATTCACCCCTCCACTTT. It specifies CASSQFRDNSPLHF.

This rearrangement joins TRBV3-1 (or the pseudogene TRBV3-2) to TRBJ2-3, with 7 bases that match TRBD2. The CDR3 covers 14 residues. Germline assignment: CDR1 LGHDT and CDR2 YNNKEL (reference sequence). Trimming removed 4 bases from V and 8 bases from J; junction bases left unmatched: 9. DNA of the CDR3: TGTGCCAGCAGCCCCAGCGGGGCGCAGGGTACGCAGTATTTT. This sequence encodes CASSPSGAQGTQYF.

The V and J genes are TRBV10-2 and TRBJ1-1, with D tentatively TRBD1 (6 bases). From germline, CDR1 is WSHSY and CDR2 SAAADI. With 0 bases removed from V and 6 bases from J, the gap between germline ends came to 11 bases. This CDR3 spans 14 amino acids. CDR3 protein: CASSESQGLAEAFF. The CDR3, as DNA: TGCGCCAGCAGTGAGTCTCAGGGGTTGGCTGAAGCTTTCTTT.

This clone was observed a single time. The rearrangement links TRBV27 to TRBJ1-4; D gene uncertain. Germline CDR1 and CDR2: MNHEY and SMNVEV (reference sequence). The CDR3 has 15 residues. Trimming took off 2 bases at V and 12 bases at J, with 19 bases between the two ends. CDR3 nucleotide sequence: TGTGCCAGCAGTTTAACGGAGGGCCGCGGGGAGGAACTGTTTTTT. Translation: CASSLTEGRGEELFF.

This clone was seen only once. The chain has TRBV5-5 and TRBJ1-2; TRBD1 matches at 10 bases. Per the germline V gene, CDR1 is SGHKS and CDR2 is YYEKEE (reference sequence). This CDR3 region has 18 residues. V dropped 0 bases and J dropped 4; count of bases not matched to a gene: 12. This CDR3 reads CASSLEPRQGARRYGYTF. CDR3 coding DNA: TGTGCCAGCAGCTTGGAGCCTCGACAGGGGGCGAGGCGCTATGGCTACACCTTC.

The V and J genes are TRBV7-2 and TRBJ2-5, with 7 bases lining up with TRBD1. Germline CDR1 SGHTA, CDR2 FQGNSA. V trimming: 5 bases; J trimming: 1 base; junction bases outside the gene matches: 10. This CDR3 contains 16 residues. CDR3: CASSHVGQPFQETQYF. The CDR3 DNA is TGTGCCAGCAGCCACGTGGGACAGCCCTTCCAAGAGACCCAGTACTTC.

This rearrangement joins TRBV6-5 to TRBJ2-5, with a possible D match to TRBD2 (7 bases). Germline assignment: CDR1 MNHEY and CDR2 SVGAGI. This CDR3 contains 15 residues. The ends were cut back, 2 bases at V and 2 bases at J, with 12 bases in the middle. Written as DNA, the CDR3 is TGTGCCAGCAGTTACGGGGGGGCGAATCAAGAGACCCAGTACTTC. Protein sequence: CASSYGGANQETQYF.

The chain carries TRBV12-3 or TRBV12-4 and TRBJ1-1; D ambiguous. The CDR3 contains 13 residues. Trimming cost V 5 bases and J 2 bases, with 9 bases left between them. The CDR3 sequence: CASSPTLNTEAFF. The CDR3 DNA is TGTGCCAGCAGTCCCACCCTAAACACTGAAGCTTTCTTT.

This chain connects TRBV19 to TRBJ1-1, with D perhaps TRBD1 (5 bases). Between the trimmed V and J ends, which lost 8 bases and 1 base, there was a span of 17 bases. The CDR3 consists of 15 residues. Germline V gene sequence: CDR1 LNHDA, CDR2 SQIVND (reference sequence). The CDR3 bases are TGTGCCAGTGACGGTTTGGGACTGGCGAACACTGAAGCTTTCTTT. Its protein product is CASDGLGLANTEAFF.

The chain uses TRBV9 and TRBJ2-3, with a weak D call TRBD2 (6 bases). V lost 3 bases, J lost 6 bases, and 14 bases lay in between. The CDR3 spans 14 residues. Looked up from germline, CDR1 is SGDLS and CDR2 is YYNGEE. Here the CDR3 DNA reads TGTGCCAGCAGCGCCCAAACGGGAGCGGATACGCAGTATTTT. It translates to CASSAQTGADTQYF.

V gene TRBV15 combines with J gene TRBJ2-4; D ambiguous. This CDR3 spans 15 amino acids. The germline CDR1 and CDR2 sequences are LNHNV and YYDKDF (reference sequence). V lost 8 bases to trimming and J lost 1 base, with 15 bases between them. For the CDR3, the DNA is TGTGCCACCGGCCGTGGGCGCGAGGCCAAAAACATTCAGTACTTC. Protein product: CATGRGREAKNIQYF. The full variable domain, in which reference TRBV15 and TRBJ2-4 provide the parts outside the CDR3, is DAMVIQNPRYQVTQFGKPVTLSCSQTLNHNVMYWYQQKSSQAPKLLFHYYDKDFNNEADTPDNFQSRRPNTSFCFLDIRSPGLGDTAMYLCATGRGREAKNIQYFGAGTRLSVL.